Following are 7 T cell receptor beta chains from one sample sequenced in a study of cytomegalovirus exposure and HLA in healthy donors. Sequencing used immunoSEQ multiplex PCR; TCRdb keeps in-frame clones, though not all of them. Among under 50,000 clones listed, approximately 95% were seen once. The sample taken for sequencing was PBMCs. Receptors were obtained from a woman younger than 30 in good health and CMV-seropositive.

V gene TRBV2 combines with J gene TRBJ1-5; D unclear. The CDR3 is 14 residues long. V lost 4 bases to trimming and J lost 0 bases, with 7 bases between them. CDR1 is SNHLY, CDR2 FYNNEI, per germline. The CDR3 region has the DNA TGTGCCAGCAGTGGACTGAATAGCAATCAGCCCCAGCATTTT. Amino acids: CASSGLNSNQPQHF.

The V call is TRBV5-4, the J call TRBJ2-7; 8 nucleotides match TRBD1. V shed 4 bases and J 6 bases; nucleotides not matched to a gene: 9. This CDR3 contains 14 residues. Germline V gene lookup returns CDR1 SGHNT and CDR2 YYREEE (reference sequence). As DNA, the CDR3 is TGTGCCAGCAGCCCCAGGGGGCTGGTTGGCGAGCAGTACTTC. This gives the protein CASSPRGLVGEQYF.

The CDR3 sequence: CASSLNGVGSNQPQHF. CDR3 sequence (DNA): TGTGCCAGCAGTTTGAACGGGGTGGGAAGCAATCAGCCCCAGCATTTT. The chain links TRBV28 to TRBJ1-5; D is uncertain. The CDR3 length is 16 residues. Germline V gene data show CDR1 as MDHEN and CDR2 as SYDVKM. V lost 3 bases to trimming and J lost 1 base, with 13 bases between them. Looking up the rest from reference TRBV28 and TRBJ1-5 gives the full variable domain: DVKVTQSSRYLVKRTGEKVFLECVQDMDHENMFWYRQDPGLGLRLIYFSYDVKMKEKGDIPEGYSVSREKKERFSLILESASTNQTSMYLCASSLNGVGSNQPQHFGDGTRLSIL.

The CDR3, as DNA: TGTGCCAGCAGCGTAGAGACAGGGTTAAATGAAAAACTGTTTTTT. Translating gives CASSVETGLNEKLFF. J is TRBJ1-4 and V is TRBV9; 7 positions match TRBD1. The CDR3 contains 15 residues. V lost 0 bases, J lost 5 bases, and 4 bases stayed unmatched. Germline CDR1 and CDR2: SGDLS and YYNGEE.

The chain has TRBV19 and TRBJ1-1; D is uncertain. V was cut by 7 bases and J by 7 bases, with 13 bases left in between. Looked up from germline, CDR1 is LNHDA and CDR2 is SQIVND (reference sequence). The CDR3 loop spans 12 amino acids. Here the CDR3 DNA reads TGTGCCAGTACCCTGAGGGAGGGTGAAGCTTTCTTT. As protein: CASTLREGEAFF.

The chain uses TRBV6-1 and TRBJ1-2; TRBD1 is a possible D gene (6 bases). V dropped 1 base and J dropped 4 bases, with 7 bases sitting between them. Germline CDR1 is MNHNS and CDR2 is SASEGT. The CDR3 runs 13 residues. Here the CDR3 reads CASSEVGAYGYTF. CDR3 sequence (DNA): TGTGCCAGCAGTGAAGTGGGGGCCTATGGCTACACCTTC.

This chain connects TRBV28 to TRBJ1-1, with TRBD1 identical over 7 bases. The germline V gene has CDR1 MDHEN and CDR2 SYDVKM. This CDR3 is built from 17 residues. V lost 1 base and J lost 0; bases outside the gene matches: 8. CDR3 sequence: CASSLLGTAPMNTEAFF. CDR3 in DNA: TGTGCCAGCAGTTTATTAGGGACAGCCCCCATGAACACTGAAGCTTTCTTT. The entire variable domain, with the rest obtained from reference TRBV28 and TRBJ1-1, is as follows: DVKVTQSSRYLVKRTGEKVFLECVQDMDHENMFWYRQDPGLGLRLIYFSYDVKMKEKGDIPEGYSVSREKKERFSLILESASTNQTSMYLCASSLLGTAPMNTEAFFGQGTRLTVV.